The source of this T cell receptor (beta chain) is a study of OX40 agonist ivuxolimab in advanced cancers. For the study at large: While on treatment, patients had intravenous ivuxolimab at 0.01 to 10 mg/kg every 2 weeks. Checkpoint inhibitors had been given previously to approximately 41% of patients. Mean age around 64 years, range about 20 to 90; approximately 83% male.

Germline values: CDR1 SGDLS, CDR2 YYNGEE. CDR3 length: 15 residues. Trimming removed 7 bases from V and 0 bases from J; junction bases left unmatched: 7. Sequenced by immunoSEQ multiplex PCR; TCRdb stores in-frame clones only, minus some. The profile shows some 68,000 clones, 80% to 90% of them singletons. This TCR was recovered from an adult with an advanced solid tumor such as melanoma, head and neck, liver or kidney cancer. This material consisted of CD4+ or CD8+ T cells sorted from blood, taken in a trial of the OX40 agonist ivuxolimab. V usage is TRBV9 and J usage is TRBJ2-3; 8 bases align to TRBD2. For the CDR3, the DNA is TGTGCCAGCGCCGGGGGGGCCGTTAGCACAGATACGCAGTATTTT. Translating it yields CASAGGAVSTDTQYF. Based on the CDR3 plus reference TRBV9 and TRBJ2-3, the full variable domain is DSGVTQTPKHLITATGQRVTLRCSPRSGDLSVYWYQQSLDQGLQFLIQYYNGEERAKGNILERFSAQQFPDLHSELNLSSLELGDSALYFCASAGGAVSTDTQYFGPGTRLTVL.